These 12 T cell receptor beta chains originate from one sample sequenced in a study of blood T cell repertoires in COVID-19. Generated by immunoSEQ multiplex PCR, the TCRdb table keeps only in-frame clones and is missing some. The sample holds about 240,000 clones, about 90% seen once. Sequencing was carried out using peripheral blood. The receptors originated from a man aged 55 to 70 with acute or convalescent COVID-19.

The chain couples TRBV10-3 to TRBJ1-1; 8 bases match TRBD1. There are 15 residues in the CDR3. The junction had 9 bases not matched to a gene; V was cut back by 7 bases and J by 2 bases. CDR1 is ENHRY, CDR2 SYGVKD, per germline. The CDR3 sequence: CAIKEGDRGNTEAFF. The CDR3 DNA reads TGTGCCATCAAAGAAGGAGACAGGGGTAACACTGAAGCTTTCTTT.

The CDR3 sequence: CASRPGQVHGYTF. In DNA, the CDR3 is TGTGCCAGCAGGCCAGGACAGGTCCATGGCTACACCTTC. V usage is TRBV12-3 or TRBV12-4 and J usage is TRBJ1-2, with 7 bases lining up with TRBD1. The V and J ends lost 6 bases and 6 bases, in that order; junction bases with no gene match: 7. The CDR3 runs to 13 residues.

This clone was detected once. The chain carries TRBV18 and TRBJ1-1, with 7 positions matching TRBD1. Germline CDR1 KGHSH, CDR2 LQKENI. J gave up 6 bases and V 3 bases, and 4 bases lay outside the gene matches. The CDR3 sequence is 13 residues long. CDR3 coding DNA: TGTGCCAGCTCACCCCGGGACAGAGCTGAAGCTTTCTTT. This gives the protein CASSPRDRAEAFF.

The V gene is TRBV4-3, the J gene TRBJ1-2; D is perhaps TRBD1 (5 bases). CDR3 length equals 17 residues. Trimming took off 3 bases at V and 2 bases at J, with 19 bases between the two ends. Germline V lookup: CDR1 LGHNA, CDR2 YSLEER. CDR3 coding DNA: TGCGCCAGCAGCCATCTTACTGGGGGGGACGGAAACTATGGCTACACCTTC. This translates into CASSHLTGGDGNYGYTF.

V usage is TRBV19 and J usage is TRBJ1-5, with 8 bases fitting TRBD1. Germline CDR1 reads LNHDA; CDR2 reads SQIVND (reference sequence). This CDR3 contains 15 residues. The J segment lost 1 base and the V segment lost 3 bases, leaving 2 bases of the junction unmatched. The CDR3 bases are TGTGCCAGTAGTATGGACAGGGCCAGCAATCAGCCCCAGCATTTT. This codes for CASSMDRASNQPQHF.

The table lists this clone with a few counts. J is TRBJ1-2 and V is TRBV28; no clear D gene. Trimming pared 7 bases from V and 8 bases from J, leaving 17 bases between. CDR3 size: 13 residues. Per the germline V gene, CDR1 is MDHEN and CDR2 is SYDVKM. This CDR3 is CASTWPGSNGYTF. The CDR3, as DNA: TGTGCCAGCACCTGGCCGGGATCGAACGGCTACACCTTC.

The V call is TRBV19, the J call TRBJ1-5; TRBD1 matches 7 bases. After removal of 5 bases from V and 4 bases from J, the junction contained 11 bases not matched to a gene. Germline V gene data show CDR1 as LNHDA and CDR2 as SQIVND (reference sequence). This CDR3 contains 16 residues. This chain's CDR3 is CASSYPTGSFNQPQHF. The DNA of the CDR3 is TGTGCCAGTAGTTACCCGACAGGGAGCTTTAATCAGCCCCAGCATTTT.

CDR3 DNA: TGTGCCAGCAGCCAAGGGGGAGAGCGGGCCTACGAGCAGTACTTC. Encoded protein: CASSQGGERAYEQYF. This rearrangement joins TRBV4-2 to TRBJ2-7, with D perhaps matching TRBD2 (6 bases). CDR3 length: 15 residues. Germline loops: CDR1 LGHNA, CDR2 YNFKEQ. The V end lost 1 base, the J end lost 2 bases, and 12 bases lay between the germline ends.

Comments on this clone: Additional DNA sequences in this sample encode the identical CDR3. The chain combines TRBV6-4 with TRBJ1-1; a possible D gene is TRBD1 (6 bases). Germline V CDR1 and CDR2: MRHNA, SNTAGT. V lost 5 bases and J 2 bases, leaving 9 bases between the germline ends. The CDR3 consists of 13 residues. CDR3 sequence reads: CASSLDSNTEAFF. Here the CDR3 DNA reads TGTGCCAGCAGTCTGGACAGCAACACTGAAGCTTTCTTT.

The chain employs TRBV7-6 and TRBJ2-7; 12 bases align to TRBD2. The CDR3 is made up of 15 amino acids. CDR1 and CDR2 from the germline V gene are SGHVS and FNYEAQ. Trimming took 4 bases from V and 4 from J; bases not matched to a gene: 5. The CDR3 sequence: CASSSTSGRRYEQYF. In nucleotides, the CDR3 is TGTGCCAGCAGCTCTACTAGCGGGAGGCGGTACGAGCAGTACTTC.

V and J are TRBV5-5 and TRBJ2-1, with 7 bases lining up with TRBD1. This CDR3 contains 13 residues. V lost 2 bases, J lost 8 bases, and 4 bases stayed unmatched. Germline V CDR1 and CDR2: SGHKS, YYEKEE (reference sequence). The CDR3 coding sequence is TGTGCCAGCAGCTTATTCCAGGGGGATGAGCAGTTCTTC. Translated: CASSLFQGDEQFF.

The chain couples TRBV21-1 to TRBJ2-1; the table's D gene call, TRBD1, was not cross checked with the DNA. TRBV21-1 is given as a pseudogene. The CDR3 is 15 residues long. The CDR3 region has the DNA TGTGCCAGCAGCAAAGGAGGACAGGGGAATAATGAGCAGTTCTTC. Its translation: CASSKGGQGNNEQFF.